Listed here are 29 T cell receptor beta chains from one sample, sequenced in a study of blood T cell repertoires in COVID-19. Sequenced by immunoSEQ multiplex PCR; TCRdb stores in-frame clones only, minus some. The table includes 300,000 to 350,000 clones, about 90% detected once. Sequences were obtained from peripheral blood. All receptors derive from a man between 18 and 29 years old with active or convalescent COVID-19.

The chain combines TRBV27 with TRBJ1-5; the D gene is possibly TRBD1 (5 bases). This CDR3 region has 18 residues. The V end was cut by 4 bases, the J end by 0 bases, with 19 bases between. CDR1 MNHEY and CDR2 SMNVEV come from the germline V gene (reference sequence). The CDR3 nucleotides are TGTGCCAGCAGTTCCACGCAAGGGACTGCCCATAGCAATCAGCCCCAGCATTTT. This encodes CASSSTQGTAHSNQPQHF.

The chain employs TRBV10-3 and TRBJ2-2; maybe TRBD1 (6 bases). This CDR3 is 14 amino acids long. The germline V gene encodes CDR1 ENHRY and CDR2 SYGVKD. Trimming shortened V by 4 bases and J by 5 bases, and 11 bases separated the two germline ends. CDR3 sequence reads: CAISGNRETGELFF. CDR3 DNA: TGTGCCATCAGTGGGAACAGGGAGACCGGGGAGCTGTTTTTT.

The chain couples TRBV18 to TRBJ1-2, with D possibly being TRBD1 (6 bases). This CDR3 is 15 amino acids long. Germline values: CDR1 KGHSH, CDR2 LQKENI. V gave up 3 bases and J gave up 8 bases, with 19 bases separating them. CDR3 in amino acids: CASSPNRGGREGYTF. In DNA, the CDR3 is TGTGCCAGCTCACCCAACCGAGGGGGTAGAGAGGGCTACACCTTC.

This sequence joins TRBV6-5 and TRBJ2-1; 9 nucleotides align to TRBD2. The V and J ends lost 9 bases and 4 bases, in that order; junction bases with no gene match: 10. CDR1 and CDR2 (germline): MNHEY, SVGAGI. CDR3 length equals 15 residues. CDR3 in amino acids: CASLAGTSPYNEQFF. CDR3 coding DNA: TGTGCCAGTTTGGCCGGGACTAGCCCTTACAATGAGCAGTTCTTC.

This clone showed up just once. The gene calls are TRBV19 and TRBJ2-7, with 7 bases that match TRBD2. The CDR3 spans 14 residues. Germline V CDR1 and CDR2: LNHDA, SQIVND (reference sequence). V dropped 5 bases and J dropped 3; count of bases not matched to a gene: 7. CDR3 loop: CASSGAAGDYEQYF. DNA for the CDR3: TGTGCCAGTAGTGGGGCGGCGGGGGACTACGAGCAGTACTTC.

The chain carries TRBV7-2 and TRBJ2-1; 8 bases are a match to TRBD2. The CDR3 runs to 14 residues. The germline V gene encodes CDR1 SGHTA and CDR2 FQGNSA. With 5 bases clipped from V and 7 bases from J, the junction kept 7 bases outside the gene matches. CDR3 nucleotides: TGTGCCAGCAGCCCGGCGGGGGGCCAAAATGAGCAGTTCTTC. Translating gives CASSPAGGQNEQFF.

The table lists this clone with a count of one. J is TRBJ1-2 and V is TRBV2, with D possibly matching TRBD1 (6 bases). This CDR3 region has 13 residues. V was pared by 6 bases and J by 0 bases, with 8 bases between. CDR1 SNHLY and CDR2 FYNNEI come from the germline V gene. The CDR3 bases are TGTGCCAGCAGGGACAGCTCTAACTATGGCTACACCTTC. Translation: CASRDSSNYGYTF.

The chain employs TRBV27 and TRBJ1-4, with D possibly being TRBD1 (5 bases). CDR1 and CDR2 from the germline V gene are MNHEY and SMNVEV (reference sequence). CDR3 size: 12 residues. Deletions cut 6 bases from V and 10 bases from J, with 12 bases between. The CDR3 region has the DNA TGTGCCAGCAGCCTATCAGGGCGAAAACTGTTTTTT. Amino acids: CASSLSGRKLFF. Filled out from reference TRBV27 and TRBJ1-4, the complete variable domain reads EAQVTQNPRYLITVTGKKLTVTCSQNMNHEYMSWYRQDPGLGLRQIYYSMNVEVTDKGDVPEGYKVSRKEKRNFPLILESPSPNQTSLYFCASSLSGRKLFFGSGTQLSVL.

This chain links TRBV5-8 with TRBJ2-1, with a possible D match to TRBD1 (5 bases). The ends were cut back, 6 bases at V and 9 bases at J, with 10 bases in the middle. The CDR3 is made up of 11 amino acids. Germline V lookup: CDR1 SGHTS, CDR2 YDEGEE. The CDR3 region has the DNA TGTGCCAGCACCCTTAGGGGTGAGCAGTTCTTC. It translates to CASTLRGEQFF.

The chain combines TRBV4-2 with TRBJ2-7; 7 positions match TRBD2. This CDR3 is 16 amino acids long. Germline V gene lookup returns CDR1 LGHNA and CDR2 YNFKEQ. J was trimmed by 2 bases and V by 1 base; bases with no gene match: 8. CDR3 sequence (DNA): TGTGCCAGCAGCCAAGGTAGGCGGGAGCGAGCCTACGAGCAGTACTTC. Translation: CASSQGRRERAYEQYF.

This clone was recorded only once. The V and J genes are TRBV6-5 and TRBJ2-7; D unresolved. Trimming removed 4 bases at V and 3 bases at J, with 10 bases between. The V gene's germline CDR1 is MNHEY and CDR2 SVGAGI. CDR3 size: 13 residues. As DNA, the CDR3 is TGTGCCAGCAGTTCCTTCCCAGTCTACGAGCAGTACTTC. Translated: CASSSFPVYEQYF.

V and J are TRBV3-1 (or the pseudogene TRBV3-2) and TRBJ1-1, with 7 bases matching TRBD1. CDR3 length: 17 amino acids. The germline V gene has CDR1 LGHDT and CDR2 YNNKEL (reference sequence). V lost 6 bases, J lost 2 bases, and 15 bases stayed unmatched. CDR3 sequence: CASRPGGGEEENTEAFF. In DNA form, the CDR3 reads TGTGCCAGCAGACCCGGAGGGGGCGAAGAAGAAAACACTGAAGCTTTCTTT.

The chain combines TRBV12-5 with TRBJ2-7; 8 bases are shared with TRBD1. Germline V gene lookup returns CDR1 LGHNT and CDR2 FRNRAP. After removal of 7 bases from V and 2 bases from J, the junction contained 7 bases not matched to a gene. The CDR3 spans 14 residues. The CDR3 region has the DNA TGTGCTAGTGCCCCCCGGACAGGGACCTACGAGCAGTACTTC. Its translation: CASAPRTGTYEQYF.

This chain joins TRBV7-9 and TRBJ2-7; 7 bases agree with TRBD1. The length of the CDR3 is 15 residues. V was clipped by 4 bases and J by 2 bases; unmatched bases: 8. Germline V lookup: CDR1 SEHNR, CDR2 FQNEAQ (reference sequence). The CDR3 loop reads CASSSAAGGTYEQYF. The CDR3 DNA is TGTGCCAGCAGCTCAGCGGCAGGGGGAACCTACGAGCAGTACTTC.

This chain uses TRBV6-2 or TRBV6-3 with TRBJ1-5, with D hard to call. V was clipped by 7 bases and J by 0 bases, with 7 bases between them. The length of the CDR3 is 13 residues. CDR1 is MNHEY and CDR2 is SVGEGT in the germline V gene. The CDR3, as DNA: TGTGCCAGCAATTATATTAGCAATCAGCCCCAGCATTTT. Translated: CASNYISNQPQHF.

The gene calls are TRBV10-2 and TRBJ2-7, with D perhaps matching TRBD1 (5 bases). The CDR3 covers 15 residues. The germline CDR1 and CDR2 sequences are WSHSY and SAAADI. Trimming shortened V by 2 bases and J by 2 bases, and 13 bases separated the two germline ends. This CDR3 reads CASSERLSGTYEQYF. CDR3 bases: TGCGCCAGCAGTGAGAGACTCTCAGGGACCTACGAGCAGTACTTC.

V usage is TRBV3-1 (or the pseudogene TRBV3-2) and J usage is TRBJ2-7; 9 bases line up with TRBD2. J lost 7 bases, V lost 3 bases, and 7 bases had no gene match. The CDR3 length is 14 residues. Looked up from germline, CDR1 is LGHDT and CDR2 is YNNKEL (reference sequence). The CDR3 loop is CASSHAAGGGEQYF. DNA for the CDR3: TGTGCCAGCAGCCATGCAGCGGGGGGAGGGGAGCAGTACTTC.

The chain joins TRBV4-1 to TRBJ2-3; 13 nucleotides line up with TRBD2. The CDR3 sequence is 19 residues long. Germline V lookup: CDR1 MGHRA, CDR2 YSYEKL. The J segment lost 6 bases and the V segment lost 4 bases, leaving 16 bases of the junction unmatched. CDR3 sequence: CASSPRTSGGEAAIDTQYF. The CDR3 coding sequence is TGCGCCAGCAGCCCAAGGACTAGCGGGGGAGAAGCTGCGATCGATACGCAGTATTTT.

The gene calls are TRBV18 and TRBJ2-7; D gene ambiguous. The germline V gene encodes CDR1 KGHSH and CDR2 LQKENI. This CDR3 has 14 residues. The ends were cut back, 1 base at V and 0 bases at J, with 7 bases in the middle. CDR3 residues: CASSPQVASYEQYF. CDR3 coding DNA: TGTGCCAGCTCACCACAGGTAGCCTCCTACGAGCAGTACTTC.

CDR3 sequence (DNA): TGTGCCAGCAGCTTCCTTAATCAACGGGAGGAGTTCTTC. Translated, it gives CASSFLNQREEFF. This rearrangement joins TRBV7-9 to TRBJ2-1, with TRBD2 matching over 7 bases. Looked up from germline, CDR1 is SEHNR and CDR2 is FQNEAQ (reference sequence). The CDR3 contains 13 residues. J gave up 14 bases and V 3 bases, and 10 bases lay outside the gene matches.

The DNA for the CDR3 is TGTGCCAGCAGTAAGTCCCCTCGGGACAGGACCTACAATGAGCAGTTCTTC. It is translated as CASSKSPRDRTYNEQFF. The chain is built from TRBV28 and TRBJ2-1; 8 bases are shared with TRBD1. CDR3 length equals 17 residues. V trimming: 5 bases; J trimming: 2 bases; junction bases outside the gene matches: 11. The germline V gene has CDR1 MDHEN and CDR2 SYDVKM.

This clone was picked up one time. This sequence joins TRBV9 and TRBJ1-6, with a weak D call TRBD1 (5 bases). The CDR3 has 15 amino acids. CDR1 and CDR2 (germline): SGDLS, YYNGEE. V lost 3 bases, J lost 4 bases, and 11 bases lay in between. CDR3 sequence: CASSAAGGYNSPLHF. The CDR3 DNA reads TGTGCCAGCAGCGCCGCTGGGGGGTATAATTCACCCCTCCACTTT.

A remark on this clone: In the same sample, other DNA sequences code for this CDR3. The chain joins TRBV3-1 (or the pseudogene TRBV3-2) to TRBJ2-7; 7 bases align to TRBD2. The V and J ends lost 4 bases and 3 bases, in that order; junction bases with no gene match: 6. The length of the CDR3 is 14 residues. Germline V gene lookup returns CDR1 LGHDT and CDR2 YNNKEL (reference sequence). CDR3 DNA sequence: TGTGCCAGCAGCCTTAGCGGGCGAGGCTACGAGCAGTACTTC. It yields the protein CASSLSGRGYEQYF.

Here the CDR3 DNA reads TGCGCCAGCAGCTTGGCCGGGTTAGCGGGGGCTTCGAACACCGGGGAGCTGTTTTTT. Residues: CASSLAGLAGASNTGELFF. The V and J genes are TRBV5-1 and TRBJ2-2; the match to TRBD2 covers 9 bases. The V and J ends lost 0 bases and 0 bases, in that order; junction bases with no gene match: 9. The V gene's germline CDR1 is SGHRS and CDR2 YFSETQ. The CDR3 loop spans 19 amino acids.

The CDR3 region has the DNA TGTGCCAGCAGCGAATACAGGGAAGGGGACACTGAAGCTTTCTTT. It codes for CASSEYREGDTEAFF. V is TRBV9 and J is TRBJ1-1; D is perhaps TRBD1 (6 bases). V lost 3 bases to trimming and J lost 3 bases, with 15 bases between them. Germline values: CDR1 SGDLS, CDR2 YYNGEE. This CDR3 comprises 15 residues.

The table lists this clone with a count of one. J is TRBJ2-1 and V is TRBV18; 7 bases align to TRBD1. CDR3 length equals 15 residues. Germline V CDR1 and CDR2: KGHSH, LQKENI. The V gene end was trimmed by 1 base and the J gene end by 10 bases; junction bases not matched to a gene: 10. The DNA for the CDR3 is TGTGCCAGCTCACCACTGGCAAAGGGGGCAGGAGAGCAGTTCTTC. This sequence encodes CASSPLAKGAGEQFF. Based on the CDR3 plus reference TRBV18 and TRBJ2-1, the full variable domain is NAGVMQNPRHLVRRRGQEARLRCSPMKGHSHVYWYRQLPEEGLKFMVYLQKENIIDESGMPKERFSAEFPKEGPSILRIQQVVRGDSAAYFCASSPLAKGAGEQFFGPGTRLTVL.

The chain employs TRBV4-2 and TRBJ1-1; weak D call: TRBD1 (5 bases). Germline V gene data show CDR1 as LGHNA and CDR2 as YNFKEQ. V was cut by 1 base and J by 11 bases, with 17 bases left in between. This CDR3 is 14 amino acids long. CDR3 coding DNA: TGTGCCAGCAGCCAAGGGCAGGGTGCGGCTCTGGCTTTCTTT. Its translation: CASSQGQGAALAFF.

CDR3 coding DNA: TGTGCCAGCAGTCCGTCCAAAACAGGCAATGAGCAGTTCTTC. Translating gives CASSPSKTGNEQFF. V and J are TRBV27 and TRBJ2-1; tentatively, D is TRBD1 (5 bases). This CDR3 contains 14 residues. Trimming stripped 5 bases from V and 6 bases from J, with 14 bases between. Germline loops: CDR1 MNHEY, CDR2 SMNVEV (reference sequence).

V and J are TRBV13 and TRBJ2-5; 12 nucleotides match TRBD2. The V gene's germline CDR1 is PRHDT and CDR2 FYEKMQ (reference sequence). The V segment lost 4 bases and the J segment 7 bases; nucleotides outside the gene matches: 13. The CDR3 is made up of 17 amino acids. CDR3 protein: CASSSSSGTSGWGTQYF. Here the CDR3 DNA reads TGTGCCAGCAGCTCGTCCTCCGGGACTAGCGGGTGGGGGACCCAGTACTTC.